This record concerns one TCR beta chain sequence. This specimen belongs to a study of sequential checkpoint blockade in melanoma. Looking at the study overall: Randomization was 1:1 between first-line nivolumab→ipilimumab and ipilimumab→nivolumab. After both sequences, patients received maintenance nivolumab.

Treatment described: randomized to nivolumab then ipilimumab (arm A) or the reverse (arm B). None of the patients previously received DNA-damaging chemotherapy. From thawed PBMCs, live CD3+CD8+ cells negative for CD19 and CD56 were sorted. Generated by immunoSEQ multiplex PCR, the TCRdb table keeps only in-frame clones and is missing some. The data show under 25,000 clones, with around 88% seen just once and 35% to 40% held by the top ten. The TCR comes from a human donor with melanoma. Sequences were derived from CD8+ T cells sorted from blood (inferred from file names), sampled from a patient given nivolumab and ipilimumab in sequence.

The CDR3 sequence is CASSLTGGRGETQYF. CDR3 in DNA: TGTGCCAGCAGTTTGACTGGGGGCCGGGGAGAGACCCAGTACTTC. This sequence joins TRBV28 and TRBJ2-5; a possible D gene is TRBD1 (6 bases). The length of the CDR3 is 15 residues. V lost 3 bases and J lost 4, with 15 bases in between. CDR1 MDHEN and CDR2 SYDVKM come from the germline V gene. The full variable domain, rest sourced from reference TRBV28 and TRBJ2-5, is DVKVTQSSRYLVKRTGEKVFLECVQDMDHENMFWYRQDPGLGLRLIYFSYDVKMKEKGDIPEGYSVSREKKERFSLILESASTNQTSMYLCASSLTGGRGETQYFGPGTRLLVL.